This TCR beta chain was captured in a study of identical twins. Points from the study as a whole: Its conclusions, products of cross-sectional statistical analysis, did not come from following the same donors. Cord blood beta clonotypes present at high abundance carried fewer insertions; no such pattern appeared in memory repertoires.

With no exceptions, donors were healthy Caucasians. The CDR3 has 16 amino acids. Trimming removed 1 base from V and 7 bases from J; junction bases left unmatched: 7. CDR1 SGHAT and CDR2 FQNNGV come from the germline V gene. A universal primer site was incorporated via template switching, and the cDNA contained unique molecular identifiers. TCRdb analysed the 5' RACE reads with MiXCR anew, one entry per CDR3 protein. The sample yields a few hundred thousand distinct CDR3 sequences, approximately 9.1% seen once. This clonotype has a handful of counts. Antigen unknown. The V call is TRBV11-2, the J call TRBJ2-1; TRBD1 matches 10 bases. This clonotype originated in a woman in her forties or fifties in good health. The sequenced sample was naive T cells sorted from blood. The CDR3 region has the DNA TGTGCCAGCAGCTTAGGGTTTCGGACAGGGGGAAATGAGCAGTTCTTC. It yields the protein CASSLGFRTGGNEQFF.